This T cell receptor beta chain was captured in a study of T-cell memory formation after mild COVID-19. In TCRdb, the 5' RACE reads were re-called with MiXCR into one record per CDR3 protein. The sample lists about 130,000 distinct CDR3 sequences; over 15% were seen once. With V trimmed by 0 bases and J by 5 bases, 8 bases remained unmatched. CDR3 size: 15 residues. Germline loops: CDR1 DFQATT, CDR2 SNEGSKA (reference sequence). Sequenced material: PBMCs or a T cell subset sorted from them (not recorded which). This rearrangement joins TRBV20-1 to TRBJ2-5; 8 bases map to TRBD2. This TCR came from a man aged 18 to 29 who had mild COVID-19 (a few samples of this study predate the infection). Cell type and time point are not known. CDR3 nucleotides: TGCAGTGCTAGAGATCACCGGGGGGGCGGGGAGACCCAGTACTTC. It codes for CSARDHRGGGETQYF.